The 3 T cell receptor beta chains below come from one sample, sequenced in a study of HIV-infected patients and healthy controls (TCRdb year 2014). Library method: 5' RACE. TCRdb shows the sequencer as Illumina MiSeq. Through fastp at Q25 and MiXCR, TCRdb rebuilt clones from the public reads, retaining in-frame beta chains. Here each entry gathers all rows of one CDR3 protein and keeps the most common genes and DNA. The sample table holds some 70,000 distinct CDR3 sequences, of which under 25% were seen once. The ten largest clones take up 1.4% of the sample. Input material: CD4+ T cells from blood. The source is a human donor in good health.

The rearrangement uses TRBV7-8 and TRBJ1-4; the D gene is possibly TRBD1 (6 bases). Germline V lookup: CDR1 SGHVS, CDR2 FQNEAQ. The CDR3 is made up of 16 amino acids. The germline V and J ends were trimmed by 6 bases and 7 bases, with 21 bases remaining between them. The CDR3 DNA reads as TGTGCCAGCAGACCCTCCAGACGGGGGCTGGTTGAAAAACTGTTTTTT. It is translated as CASRPSRRGLVEKLFF.

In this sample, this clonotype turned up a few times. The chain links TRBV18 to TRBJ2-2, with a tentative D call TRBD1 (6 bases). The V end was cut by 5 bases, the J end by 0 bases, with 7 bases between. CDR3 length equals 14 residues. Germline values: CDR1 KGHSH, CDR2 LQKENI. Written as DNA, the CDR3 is TGTGCCAGCTCAACAGGGTCGAACACCGGGGAGCTGTTTTTT. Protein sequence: CASSTGSNTGELFF.

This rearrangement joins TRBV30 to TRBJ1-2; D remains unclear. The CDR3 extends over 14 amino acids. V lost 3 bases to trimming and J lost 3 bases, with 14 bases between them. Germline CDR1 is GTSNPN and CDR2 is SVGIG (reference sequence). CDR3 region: CAWRNYGGDYGYTF. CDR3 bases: TGTGCCTGGAGGAATTACGGTGGGGACTATGGCTACACCTTC.